The 22 T cell receptor beta chains in this list originate from one sample, sequenced in a study of tumor-infiltrating lymphocytes in localized non-small cell lung cancer. Repertoires were generated with immunoSEQ multiplex PCR, while TCRdb's copy carries only in-frame clones and drops some. The sample contains about 8,400 clones, roughly 80% of which appear only once. Sequenced input: uninvolved lung tissue not adjacent to the tumor. These receptors were obtained from a human donor with non-small cell lung cancer.

This chain uses TRBV6-7 with TRBJ2-5; 7 bases map to TRBD2. Being an ORF, TRBV6-7 has a function that is uncertain. This CDR3 comprises 13 residues. The V segment lost 5 bases and the J segment 4 bases; nucleotides outside the gene matches: 4. CDR3 DNA: TGTGCCAGCAGTGAAGCGGGGTCAGAGACCCAGTACTTC. Its translation is CASSEAGSETQYF.

The chain uses TRBV29-1 and TRBJ2-7; tentative D call: TRBD2 (6 bases). The CDR3 spans 12 residues. Trimming removed 4 bases from V and 3 bases from J, with 10 bases in between. CDR1 is SQVTM and CDR2 is ANQGSEA in the germline V gene. This chain's CDR3 is CSVGDLNYEQYF. The CDR3 DNA reads as TGCAGCGTTGGGGACTTAAACTACGAGCAGTACTTC.

The J gene is TRBJ1-2, the V gene TRBV5-1, with D hard to call. The CDR3 sequence is 14 residues long. Trimming left V 0 bases short and J 2 bases short, with 8 bases between. Germline V gene sequence: CDR1 SGHRS, CDR2 YFSETQ. As DNA, the CDR3 is TGCGCCAGCAGCTTGGTGGAGGGAAACTATGGCTACACCTTC. Protein sequence: CASSLVEGNYGYTF.

The rearrangement links TRBV28 to TRBJ2-7; 9 bases map to TRBD1. With V trimmed by 3 bases and J by 5 bases, 17 bases remained unmatched. The CDR3 loop spans 18 amino acids. Germline CDR1 is MDHEN and CDR2 is SYDVKM. The CDR3 reads CASSLEGGKTGGVNEQYF. In DNA, the CDR3 is TGTGCCAGCAGTTTGGAGGGCGGGAAGACAGGGGGTGTCAACGAGCAGTACTTC.

The CDR3 protein is CASSRTGDLPQHF. The CDR3 DNA reads as TGTGCCAGCAGCCGGACAGGGGATTTGCCCCAGCATTTT. The gene calls are TRBV14 and TRBJ1-5; TRBD1 aligns across 9 bases. The trim removed 4 bases at V and 9 bases at J, leaving 4 bases unmatched. This CDR3 region has 13 residues. The germline CDR1 and CDR2 sequences are SGHDN and FVKESK.

The V gene is TRBV9, the J gene TRBJ1-2; 10 bases align to TRBD1. Germline V gene sequence: CDR1 SGDLS, CDR2 YYNGEE. CDR3 length: 15 amino acids. The junction had 7 bases not matched to a gene; V was cut back by 4 bases and J by 4 bases. For the CDR3, the DNA is TGTGCCAGCAGCTCGACAGGGGGCTGGGGCTATGGCTACACCTTC. This codes for CASSSTGGWGYGYTF.

The chain uses TRBV28 and TRBJ1-1, with D unresolved. V lost 6 bases to trimming and J lost 3 bases, with 8 bases between them. This CDR3 has 12 amino acids. From germline, CDR1 is MDHEN and CDR2 SYDVKM. CDR3 nucleotide sequence: TGTGCCAGCAGCCATGGGGACACTGAAGCTTTCTTT. This gives the protein CASSHGDTEAFF. Variable domain in full (rest from reference TRBV28 and TRBJ1-1): DVKVTQSSRYLVKRTGEKVFLECVQDMDHENMFWYRQDPGLGLRLIYFSYDVKMKEKGDIPEGYSVSREKKERFSLILESASTNQTSMYLCASSHGDTEAFFGQGTRLTVV.

This sequence joins TRBV28 and TRBJ1-5; tentative D call: TRBD1 (5 bases). Per the germline V gene, CDR1 is MDHEN and CDR2 is SYDVKM. The CDR3 spans 14 residues. V lost 7 bases to trimming and J lost 7 bases, with 17 bases between them. DNA of the CDR3: TGTGCCAGCACCCGAAGCAGGGTGGGCCAGCCCCAGCATTTT. Protein product: CASTRSRVGQPQHF.

The rearrangement joins TRBV28 to TRBJ2-7; 8 positions match TRBD1. With V trimmed by 7 bases and J by 6 bases, 14 bases remained unmatched. CDR1 is MDHEN and CDR2 is SYDVKM in the germline V gene. The CDR3 has 15 residues. The CDR3 DNA sequence: TGTGCCAGCACCCCTGGGGGAGGACAGGGCCGCGAGCAGTACTTC. Translating it yields CASTPGGGQGREQYF.

The chain recombines TRBV19 with TRBJ1-1; tentative D call: TRBD1 (5 bases). This CDR3 is built from 15 residues. CDR1 LNHDA and CDR2 SQIVND come from the germline V gene (reference sequence). Trimming took 0 bases from V and 0 from J, leaving 8 bases between them. The CDR3 loop reads CASSIDRGLNTEAFF. As DNA, the CDR3 is TGTGCCAGTAGTATAGATCGGGGCCTGAACACTGAAGCTTTCTTT.

The chain is built from TRBV5-6 and TRBJ2-1, with no clear D. This CDR3 comprises 14 residues. V dropped 0 bases and J dropped 4 bases, with 8 bases sitting between them. Germline CDR1 and CDR2: SGHDT and YYEEEE. The CDR3 region is CASSLGGLYNEQFF. The CDR3 coding sequence is TGTGCCAGCAGCTTGGGCGGATTGTACAATGAGCAGTTCTTC.

V usage is TRBV28 and J usage is TRBJ1-2; D may be TRBD1 (6 bases). The CDR3 has 15 residues. The germline gives CDR1 MDHEN, CDR2 SYDVKM. V lost 5 bases and J lost 4, with 17 bases in between. In DNA, the CDR3 is TGTGCCAGCAGTCGGCCGGGCGGGGGGGCCTATGGCTACACCTTC. This encodes CASSRPGGGAYGYTF.

This clone was observed once. This chain uses TRBV7-2 with TRBJ1-1, with D possibly TRBD1 on 5 matching bases. V lost 4 bases and J 2 bases, leaving 11 bases between the germline ends. This CDR3 contains 14 residues. Per germline, CDR1 SGHTA and CDR2 FQGNSA. The CDR3 coding sequence is TGTGCCAGCAGCTGGGGGGGATTCAACACTGAAGCTTTCTTT. It translates to CASSWGGFNTEAFF.

This chain joins TRBV28 and TRBJ1-5; 7 bases are a match to TRBD1. The trim removed 8 bases at V and 4 bases at J, leaving 17 bases unmatched. The germline gives CDR1 MDHEN, CDR2 SYDVKM. The CDR3 consists of 17 residues. CDR3 region: CASHATGTILGNQPQHF. CDR3 nucleotide sequence: TGTGCCAGCCATGCGACAGGGACGATTTTGGGGAATCAGCCCCAGCATTTT.

The chain recombines TRBV7-6 with TRBJ2-1, with 9 positions matching TRBD2. V shed 4 bases, J shed 6 bases, and the junction held 13 bases outside the gene matches. Looked up from germline, CDR1 is SGHVS and CDR2 is FNYEAQ. The CDR3 extends over 17 amino acids. The CDR3 region is CASSSPGWAGGPNEQFF. The CDR3 nucleotides read TGTGCCAGCAGCTCCCCGGGTTGGGCGGGAGGGCCCAATGAGCAGTTCTTC.

The rearrangement links TRBV27 to TRBJ2-2; perhaps TRBD1 as D (6 bases). The CDR3 contains 13 residues. Germline CDR1 is MNHEY and CDR2 is SMNVEV (reference sequence). V shed 4 bases and J shed 5 bases, with 8 bases lying between them. CDR3 sequence reads: CASSSRGTGELFF. CDR3 DNA sequence: TGTGCCAGCAGTTCGAGGGGGACCGGGGAGCTGTTTTTT.

This rearrangement joins TRBV27 to TRBJ2-3; D is unclear. The CDR3 spans 12 residues. CDR1 is MNHEY, CDR2 SMNVEV, per germline (reference sequence). Deletions cut 6 bases from V and 0 bases from J, with 4 bases between. The CDR3 DNA is TGTGCCAGCAGGAAAAGCACAGATACGCAGTATTTT. Amino acids: CASRKSTDTQYF.

V is TRBV28 and J is TRBJ1-2, with 8 bases that match TRBD1. Germline values: CDR1 MDHEN, CDR2 SYDVKM. This CDR3 spans 15 amino acids. The ends lost 4 bases at V and 5 bases at J; junction bases unmatched: 9. CDR3 region: CASSSPDRGKYGYTF. CDR3 in DNA: TGTGCCAGCAGTTCTCCCGACAGGGGAAAATATGGCTACACCTTC.

As DNA, the CDR3 is TGCGCCAGCAGCCCCGGGACTAGCGGAGAGGGGGAGCAGTTCTTC. Translated: CASSPGTSGEGEQFF. The chain carries TRBV10-2 and TRBJ2-1, with 11 positions matching TRBD2. The trim removed 6 bases at V and 10 bases at J, leaving 11 bases unmatched. There are 15 residues in the CDR3. Germline V gene sequence: CDR1 WSHSY, CDR2 SAAADI.

This clone has more than one count but fewer than ten. CDR3 sequence (DNA): TGTGCCAGCAGTCCACTCGGACAGGGTAGCTACGAGCAGTACTTC. This encodes CASSPLGQGSYEQYF. The chain has TRBV27 and TRBJ2-7, with TRBD1 matching over 8 bases. The CDR3 sequence is 15 residues long. J was trimmed by 3 bases and V by 5 bases; bases with no gene match: 9. Germline CDR1 and CDR2: MNHEY and SMNVEV (reference sequence).

J is TRBJ1-1 and V is TRBV2; D uncertain. CDR3 size: 13 residues. The V end lost 7 bases, the J end lost 1 base, and 10 bases lay between the germline ends. The germline gives CDR1 SNHLY, CDR2 FYNNEI. CDR3 DNA: TGTGCCAGCATGGTGGCAGGGAACACTGAAGCTTTCTTT. Translated: CASMVAGNTEAFF.

This chain joins TRBV10-3 and TRBJ1-1; 8 bases map to TRBD1. Per the germline V gene, CDR1 is ENHRY and CDR2 is SYGVKD. The V segment lost 3 bases and the J segment 5 bases; nucleotides outside the gene matches: 8. The CDR3 runs to 15 residues. The CDR3 loop is CAISELPDRVTEAFF. As DNA, the CDR3 is TGTGCCATCAGTGAACTTCCGGACAGGGTAACTGAAGCTTTCTTT.